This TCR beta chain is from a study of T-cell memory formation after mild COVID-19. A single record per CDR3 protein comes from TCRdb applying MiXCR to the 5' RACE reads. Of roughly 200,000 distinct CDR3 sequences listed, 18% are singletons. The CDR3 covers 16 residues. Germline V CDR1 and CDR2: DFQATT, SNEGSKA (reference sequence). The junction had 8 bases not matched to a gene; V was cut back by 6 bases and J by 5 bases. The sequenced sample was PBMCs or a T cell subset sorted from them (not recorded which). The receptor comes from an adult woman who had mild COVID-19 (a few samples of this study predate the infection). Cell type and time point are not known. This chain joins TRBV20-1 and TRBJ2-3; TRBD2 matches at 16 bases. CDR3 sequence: CSAAGLAGGRGDTQYF. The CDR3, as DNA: TGCAGTGCCGCGGGACTAGCGGGGGGGCGCGGAGATACGCAGTATTTT.